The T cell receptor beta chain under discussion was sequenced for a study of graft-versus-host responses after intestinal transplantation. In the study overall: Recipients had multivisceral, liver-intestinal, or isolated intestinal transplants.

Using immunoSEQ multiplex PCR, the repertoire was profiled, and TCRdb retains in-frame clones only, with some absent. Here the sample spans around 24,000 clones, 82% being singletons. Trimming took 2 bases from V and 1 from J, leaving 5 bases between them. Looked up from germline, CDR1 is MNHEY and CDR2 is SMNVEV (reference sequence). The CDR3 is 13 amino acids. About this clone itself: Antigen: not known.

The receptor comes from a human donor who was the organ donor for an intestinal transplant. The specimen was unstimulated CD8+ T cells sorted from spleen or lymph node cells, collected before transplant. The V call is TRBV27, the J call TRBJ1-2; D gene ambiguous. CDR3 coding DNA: TGTGCCAGCAGTTTACTGGTTAACTATGGCTACACCTTC. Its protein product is CASSLLVNYGYTF.